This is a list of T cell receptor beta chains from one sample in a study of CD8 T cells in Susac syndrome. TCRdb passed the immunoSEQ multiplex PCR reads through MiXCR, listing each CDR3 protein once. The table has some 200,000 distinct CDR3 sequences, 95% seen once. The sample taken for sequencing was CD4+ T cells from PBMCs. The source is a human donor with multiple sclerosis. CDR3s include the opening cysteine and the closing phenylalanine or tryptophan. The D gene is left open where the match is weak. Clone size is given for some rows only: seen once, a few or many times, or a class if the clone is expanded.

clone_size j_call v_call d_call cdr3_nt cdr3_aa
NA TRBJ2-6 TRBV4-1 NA TGCGCCAGCAGCCAAGTTGAGCGAACTCGCTCTGGGGCCAACGTCCTGACTTTC CASSQVERTRSGANVLTF
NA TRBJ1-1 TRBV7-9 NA TGTGCCAGCAGCCCCCGGGACCTTAGTAACACTGAAGCTTTCTTT CASSPRDLSNTEAFF
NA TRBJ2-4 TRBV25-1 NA TGTGCCAGCGGGGCCCGAGAGGGACCGAGCCACTTC CASGAREGPSHF
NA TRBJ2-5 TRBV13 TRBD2 TGTGCCAGCAGCTGGTATAGCGGGGAAGAGACCCAGTACTTC CASSWYSGEETQYF
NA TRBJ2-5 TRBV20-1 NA TGCAGTGCTAGGAGGTGGGACGGACAAGAGACCCAGTACTTC CSARRWDGQETQYF
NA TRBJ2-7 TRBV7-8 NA TGTGCCAGCAGCCCCCACCGGGGCGCCCCCCCCTACGAGCAGTACTTC CASSPHRGAPPYEQYF
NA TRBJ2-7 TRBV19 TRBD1 TGTGCCAGTAGTAAGGAGGACAGGGATTACGAGCAGTACTTC CASSKEDRDYEQYF
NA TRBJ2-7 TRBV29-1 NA TGCAGCGAAAGACCGGGACGGTACTCCTACGAGCAGTACTTC CSERPGRYSYEQYF
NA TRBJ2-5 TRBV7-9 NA TGTGCCAGCAACTCAAGGAGCGTCGGAGAGACCCAGTACTTC CASNSRSVGETQYF
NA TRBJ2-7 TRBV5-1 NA TGCGCCAGCAGCTCAGGGGCGTTAAACTACGAGCAGTACTTC CASSSGALNYEQYF
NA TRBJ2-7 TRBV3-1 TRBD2 TGTGCCAGCAGTTATTGGACTAGCAGCGAGCAGTACTTC CASSYWTSSEQYF
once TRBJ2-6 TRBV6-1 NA TGTGCCACCCAACCGATACAGGGCTCCCTCTCTGGGGCCAACGTCCTGACTTTC CATQPIQGSLSGANVLTF
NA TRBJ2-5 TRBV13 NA TGTGCCAGCAGCTCCTGGAGGGGCGGTGAAGAGACCCAGTACTTC CASSSWRGGEETQYF
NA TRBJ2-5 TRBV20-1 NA TGCAGTGCTAGAGATGTTGCAGGGTTAGAGACCCAGTACTTC CSARDVAGLETQYF
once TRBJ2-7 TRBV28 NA TGTGCCAGCAGTCGAACGACTAGCTCCTACGAGCAGTACTTC CASSRTTSSYEQYF
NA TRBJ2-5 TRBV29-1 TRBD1 TGCAGCGTACGGGACAGGGGGTTGAAGGGAGAGACCCAGTACTTC CSVRDRGLKGETQYF
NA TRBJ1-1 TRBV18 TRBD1 TGTGCCAGCTCGATAGGACAGGAGAACACTGAAGCTTTCTTT CASSIGQENTEAFF
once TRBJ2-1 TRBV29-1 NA TGCAGCGTGAGGTGGCGGGGCTCCTACAATGAGCAGTTCTTC CSVRWRGSYNEQFF
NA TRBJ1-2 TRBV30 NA TGTGCCTGGAGTGTACTAGACTATGGCTACACCTTC CAWSVLDYGYTF
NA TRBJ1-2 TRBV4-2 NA TGTGCCAGCAGTCGACAGTATGGCTACACCTTC CASSRQYGYTF
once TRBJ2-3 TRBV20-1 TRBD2 TGCAGTGCCCGACTAGCGGGGGGCGCAGATACGCAGTATTTT CSARLAGGADTQYF
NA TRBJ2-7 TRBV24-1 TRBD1 TGTGCCACCAGTGACCTCAAGGGACAGGGTTGGTTCGAGCAGTACTTC CATSDLKGQGWFEQYF
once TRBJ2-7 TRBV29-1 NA TGCAGCGTCCTTAGGGGGTCAGTCGAGCAGTACTTC CSVLRGSVEQYF
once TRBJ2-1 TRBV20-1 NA TGCAGTGCTAGATCGGCGTTAGGTTTGGATGAGCAGTTCTTC CSARSALGLDEQFF
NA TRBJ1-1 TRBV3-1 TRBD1 TGTGCCAGCAGCCAAGAAGCTGGCAGGGGGCGCGCGGACACTGAAGCTTTCTTT CASSQEAGRGRADTEAFF
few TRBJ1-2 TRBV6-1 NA TGTGCCAGCAGTAACCGACAGAATCTCGGCTACACCTTC CASSNRQNLGYTF
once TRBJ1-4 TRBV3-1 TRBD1 TGTGCCAGCAGCCAAAACAGGGGCCGTGAAAAACTGTTTTTT CASSQNRGREKLFF
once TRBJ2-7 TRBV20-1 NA TGCAGTGCTAGCGGGCCTGGAAGCTACGAGCAGTACTTC CSASGPGSYEQYF
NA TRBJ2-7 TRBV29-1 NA TGCAGCGTTAAGTATGGGTCCAGGGGTCCCCACGAGCAGTACTTC CSVKYGSRGPHEQYF
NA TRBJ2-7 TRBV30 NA TGTGCCTGGAGTGATCGGCATTACGAGCAGTACTTC CAWSDRHYEQYF
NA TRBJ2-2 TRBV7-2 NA TGTGCCAGCAGTCACTTCACCGGGGAGCTGTTTTTT CASSHFTGELFF